This T cell receptor beta chain was obtained from a study of a mutant IDH1 vaccine in newly diagnosed glioma. Across the study: There were eight vaccinations for patients, given in weeks 1, 3, 5, 7, 11, 15, 19 and 23.

Worth noting for this clone: Its cognate antigen is unknown.

Study findings and constraints: Of the patients, around 93% had vaccine-induced immune responses.

Time point given: week 23, last vaccination. Every single dose of the vaccine, 300 ug of mutant IDH1 20-mer peptide, came with topical imiquimod. Only in-frame clones appear in the TCRdb table, and some are missing; sequencing was by immunoSEQ multiplex PCR. The sample has just over 80,000 clones, 75% to 85% seen once. CDR1 SQVTM and CDR2 ANQGSEA come from the germline V gene. The CDR3 runs 14 residues. The junction had 4 bases not matched to a gene; V was cut back by 1 base and J by 6 bases. This chain uses TRBV29-1 with TRBJ2-2; 8 bases are shared with TRBD2. The sequence derives from a man aged 30 to 45 with glioma. Some clones in this sample may be carry-over from other donors' samples. Sequencing used PBMCs, obtained from a glioma patient whose treatment included an IDH1 peptide vaccine. CDR3 sequence: CSVEAGGPSGELFF. CDR3 coding DNA: TGCAGCGTTGAAGCGGGAGGGCCGTCCGGGGAGCTGTTTTTT.